Each of the 9 T cell receptor beta chains below was sequenced from the same sample in a study of beta chain features in type 1 diabetes. General observations from the study: TCRB CDR3s from Type 1 diabetes patients were moderately but significantly shorter in all four CD4+ subsets.

The isolated RNA, all of it, was reverse transcribed, so expressed TCRB transcripts were what got sequenced. Using immunoSEQ multiplex PCR, the repertoire was profiled, and TCRdb retains in-frame clones only, with some absent. The top ten hold less than 0.02% of the sample, which has 250,000 to 350,000 clones, over 11% seen once. Antigens of these TCRs are unknown. The sample taken for sequencing was naive CD4+ T cells from blood. These receptors were taken from a man aged 30-40 years with type 1 diabetes.

The V gene is TRBV7-9, the J gene TRBJ1-1, with D unresolved. V dropped 5 bases and J dropped 3 bases, with 10 bases sitting between them. CDR3 length: 13 residues. Germline V CDR1 and CDR2: SEHNR, FQNEAQ (reference sequence). The CDR3 loop reads CASSPLADTEAFF. In DNA, the CDR3 is TGTGCCAGCAGCCCTCTAGCGGACACTGAAGCTTTCTTT.

This rearrangement joins TRBV7-2 to TRBJ1-1, with 11 bases aligning to TRBD1. Germline V gene data show CDR1 as SGHTA and CDR2 as FQGNSA. The CDR3 is 17 residues long. The V gene end was trimmed by 5 bases and the J gene end by 6 bases; junction bases not matched to a gene: 14. DNA of the CDR3: TGTGCCAGCAGCCCTTACGGGACAGGGGGTTTGAGGGCTGAAGCTTTCTTT. Its protein product is CASSPYGTGGLRAEAFF.

The V and J genes are TRBV28 and TRBJ2-1; TRBD1 might be the D (5 bases). Trimming removed 3 bases at V and 8 bases at J, with 17 bases between. Germline lookup yields CDR1 MDHEN and CDR2 SYDVKM. This CDR3 region has 15 residues. CDR3 sequence: CASSLVSSWGHEQFF. The CDR3 DNA reads TGTGCCAGCAGTTTGGTTTCCTCATGGGGCCATGAGCAGTTCTTC.

For the CDR3, the DNA is TGTGCCTCCAGGGGGGCGGACACTGAAGCTTTCTTT. Protein: CASRGADTEAFF. This chain joins TRBV6-6 and TRBJ1-1, with 7 bases aligning to TRBD1. Trimming at V came to 11 bases and at J to 3 bases, leaving 6 bases not matched to a gene. The CDR3 has 12 residues. Germline CDR1 is MNHNY and CDR2 is SVGAGI (reference sequence).

This clone has a handful of counts. The rearrangement links TRBV30 to TRBJ1-1; maybe TRBD1 (6 bases). Between the trimmed V and J ends, which lost 4 bases and 4 bases, there was a span of 10 bases. This CDR3 has 12 amino acids. Per the germline V gene, CDR1 is GTSNPN and CDR2 is SVGIG (reference sequence). DNA for the CDR3: TGTGCCTGGAAGGGGGTAGGCACTGAAGCTTTCTTT. This translates into CAWKGVGTEAFF.

The table lists this clone with a few counts. The chain carries TRBV7-6 and TRBJ2-7, with TRBD2 matching over 7 bases. With 1 base clipped from V and 1 base from J, the junction kept 7 bases outside the gene matches. Germline lookup yields CDR1 SGHVS and CDR2 FNYEAQ. CDR3 length equals 16 residues. The CDR3 sequence is CASSLGGGSQSYEQYF. The CDR3 region has the DNA TGTGCCAGCAGCTTAGGGGGGGGGAGCCAATCCTACGAGCAGTACTTC.

The rearrangement joins TRBV28 to TRBJ1-3; no clear D. This CDR3 contains 14 residues. Trimming shortened V by 5 bases and J by 0 bases, and 8 bases separated the two germline ends. Germline-derived CDR1 and CDR2 are MDHEN and SYDVKM. The CDR3 here is CASSQPGSGNTIYF. The CDR3 nucleotides are TGTGCCAGCAGTCAACCAGGCTCTGGAAACACCATATATTTT.

Remarks on this clone: In the same sample, other DNA sequences code for this CDR3. CDR3 amino acids: CAWSLGLAGSTDTQYF. Here the CDR3 DNA reads TGTGCCTGGAGTTTGGGCCTAGCGGGAAGCACAGATACGCAGTATTTT. The chain recombines TRBV30 with TRBJ2-3; TRBD2 aligns across 9 bases. The J segment lost 0 bases and the V segment lost 2 bases, leaving 6 bases of the junction unmatched. The CDR3 is 16 residues long. The germline CDR1 and CDR2 sequences are GTSNPN and SVGIG (reference sequence).

This clone was recorded a few times. CDR3 in amino acids: CASSRGSDTQYF. CDR3 DNA sequence: TGTGCCAGCTCCCGAGGGTCAGATACGCAGTATTTT. The rearrangement uses TRBV18 and TRBJ2-3; D perhaps matches TRBD2 (5 bases). The CDR3 runs 12 residues. Trimming removed 6 bases at V and 4 bases at J, with 8 bases between. Germline V lookup: CDR1 KGHSH, CDR2 LQKENI.